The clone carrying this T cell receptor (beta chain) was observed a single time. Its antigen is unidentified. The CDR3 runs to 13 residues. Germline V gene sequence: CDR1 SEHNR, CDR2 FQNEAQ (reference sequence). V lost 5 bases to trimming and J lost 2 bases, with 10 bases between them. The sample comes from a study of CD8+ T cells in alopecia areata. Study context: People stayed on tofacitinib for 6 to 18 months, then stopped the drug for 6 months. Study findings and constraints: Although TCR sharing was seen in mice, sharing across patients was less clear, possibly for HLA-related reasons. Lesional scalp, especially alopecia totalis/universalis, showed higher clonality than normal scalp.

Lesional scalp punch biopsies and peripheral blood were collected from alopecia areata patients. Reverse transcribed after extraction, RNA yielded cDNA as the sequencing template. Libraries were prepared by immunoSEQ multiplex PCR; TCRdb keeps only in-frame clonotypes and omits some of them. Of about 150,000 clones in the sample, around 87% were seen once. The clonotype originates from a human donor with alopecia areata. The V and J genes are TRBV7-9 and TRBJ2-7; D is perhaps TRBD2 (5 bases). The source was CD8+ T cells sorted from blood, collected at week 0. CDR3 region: CASSEDLTYEQYF. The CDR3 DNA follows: TGTGCCAGCAGCGAGGACTTAACCTACGAGCAGTACTTC. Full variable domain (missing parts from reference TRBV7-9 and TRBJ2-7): DTGVSQNPRHKITKRGQNVTFRCDPISEHNRLYWYRQTLGQGPEFLTYFQNEAQLEKSRLLSDRFSAERPKGSFSTLEIQRTEQGDSAMYLCASSEDLTYEQYFGPGTRLTVT.